Included here is one T cell receptor beta chain sequence, with context. In the study's own analysis: Using reference gene primer amplification, nucleated cell counts were estimated. Assay: immunoSEQ multiplex PCR; the TCRdb copy retains only in-frame clones and omits some. The DNA gave D and trimming, while V, J and clone size come from that table. The sample records roughly 190,000 clones, 84% being singletons. CDR3 length: 12 amino acids. The germline gives CDR1 WSHSY, CDR2 SAAADI. V lost 6 bases, J lost 6 bases, and 9 bases lay in between. The data belong to a study of blood T cell repertoires in COVID-19. At the level of the study: Both acute and convalescent COVID-19 samples were obtained from the United States, Italy and Spain. In each case, the material was cDNA or gDNA derived from T cells, B-cell-depleted T cells, or PBMCs.

The origin of this receptor is a woman between 70 and 85 years old with active or convalescent COVID-19. The sample was peripheral blood. The chain joins TRBV10-2 to TRBJ1-3; perhaps TRBD1 as D (5 bases). This chain's CDR3 is CASRIGENTIYF. DNA for the CDR3: TGCGCCAGCAGAATAGGGGAAAACACCATATATTTT.